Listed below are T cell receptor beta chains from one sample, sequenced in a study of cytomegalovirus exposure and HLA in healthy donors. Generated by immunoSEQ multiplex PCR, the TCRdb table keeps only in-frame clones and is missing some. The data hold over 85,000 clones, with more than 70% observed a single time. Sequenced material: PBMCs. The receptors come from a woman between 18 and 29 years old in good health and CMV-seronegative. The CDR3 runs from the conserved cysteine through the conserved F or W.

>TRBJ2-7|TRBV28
CASSSPGHTYEQYF
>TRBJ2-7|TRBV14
CASSHLRDSLYEQYF
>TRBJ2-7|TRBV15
CATSRDRDRVAEQYF
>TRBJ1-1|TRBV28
CASRLPRGSTEAFF
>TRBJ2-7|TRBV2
CASSEEGYITYEQYF
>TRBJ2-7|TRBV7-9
CASSLSPGLTSSYEQYF
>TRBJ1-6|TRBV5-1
CASSLGRGAGSPLHF
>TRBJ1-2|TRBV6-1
CASSLRWGLDNGYTF
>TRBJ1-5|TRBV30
CAWSATGGIQPQHF
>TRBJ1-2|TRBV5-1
CASSSDRVTSGYTF
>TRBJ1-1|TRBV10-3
CAISDNPGWRGAFF
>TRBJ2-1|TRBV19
CASSLAVDEQFF
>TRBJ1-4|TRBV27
CASTTTTGAREKLFF
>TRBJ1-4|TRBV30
CAWKWQFNEKLFF
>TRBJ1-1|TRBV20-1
CSARPEEEAFF
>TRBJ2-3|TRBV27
CASSSTSGGAYTQYF
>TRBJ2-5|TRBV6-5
CASSYRGRGGTQYF
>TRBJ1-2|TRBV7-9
CASSSGTGNYGYTF
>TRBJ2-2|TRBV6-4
CASSDGNGLFF
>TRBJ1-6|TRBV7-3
CASSLTGQGSYNSPLHF
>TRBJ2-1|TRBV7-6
CASSLALRAGGLNEQFF
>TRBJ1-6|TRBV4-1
CASTRHVGQGGLRNSPLHF
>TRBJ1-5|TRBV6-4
CASSDSAEGNQPQHF
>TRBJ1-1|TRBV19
CASSNGLNTEAFF
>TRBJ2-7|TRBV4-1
CASSLIGGGDEQYF
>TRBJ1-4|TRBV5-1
CASSLVGTNNEKLFF
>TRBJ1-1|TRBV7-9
CASSYGEGEAFF
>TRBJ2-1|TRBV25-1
CASSRGLAIGSSYNEQFF
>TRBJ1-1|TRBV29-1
CSGTFTEAFF
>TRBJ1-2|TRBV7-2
CASSLGAGAGFGYTF
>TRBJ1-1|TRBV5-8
CASSWTGTGATEAFF
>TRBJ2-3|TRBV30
CAWRRGFGDTDTQYF
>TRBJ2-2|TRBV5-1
CASSLAGASGYTGELFF
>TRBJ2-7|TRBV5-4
CASSQRTESYEQYF
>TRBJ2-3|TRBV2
CASSPIAISTDTQYF
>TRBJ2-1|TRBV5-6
CASSDLAGGPNEQFF
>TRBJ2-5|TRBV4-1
CASSQDRGSKETQYF
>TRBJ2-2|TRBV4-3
CASSQVTSGKSSDTGELFF
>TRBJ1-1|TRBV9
CASSTRQGLNTEAFF
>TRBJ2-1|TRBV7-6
CASSGIAGESYNEQFF
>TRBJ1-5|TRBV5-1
CASSLEGWDQPQHF
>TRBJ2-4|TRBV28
CASQDSLAKNIQYF
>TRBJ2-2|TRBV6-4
CASSDRRDTGELFF
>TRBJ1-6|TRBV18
CASSPSPGLNSPLHF
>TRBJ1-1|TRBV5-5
CASSLGHSNTEAFF
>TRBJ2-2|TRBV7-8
CASSSTGIGGELFF
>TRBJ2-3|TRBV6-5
CASSNLGGSTDTQYF
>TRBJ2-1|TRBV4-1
CASSQSRGYNEQFF
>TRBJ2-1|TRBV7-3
CASSIPGGSYNEQFF
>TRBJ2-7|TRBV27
CASSFFSGQFYEQYF
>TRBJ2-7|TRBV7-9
CASSLRISGGSHEQYF